This T cell receptor beta chain is from a study of spatial heterogeneity in lung cancer (dated by TCRdb to between 2018 and 2021). About the investigation overall: More beta-chain than alpha-chain transcripts were consistently detected, likely reflecting higher beta-chain transcript abundance. In the raw uncorrected reads, each unique combination of TCR and UMI appeared more than ten times on average. The study quantitatively compared TCR alpha and beta repertoires across multiple tumor regions, matched nontumor lung and blood in non-small cell lung cancer. TCR repertoire features were related to nonsynonymous mutation counts determined by whole-exome sequencing of tumor tissue. Both alpha and beta chains were TCR-sequenced in samples taken at surgery, namely 220 tumor regions, 61 to 65 matched nontumor lung samples and roughly 56 PBMC samples. Results and caveats for the whole study, not just this receptor: Ubiquitous expanded tumor TCRs showed up in blood more often at tumor resection than at routine follow-up. Confirming at a functional level the hypothesis that regional TCRs recognize regional mutations was considered to require additional single-cell paired TCR alpha and beta sequencing.

The intended sense of this specimen's time point label: sample taken at primary tumor resection. TCR sequencing used whole RNA extracted from tumor and nontumor lung tissue, or from cryopreserved PBMC samples, without cell sorting. Donors were over 60 patients with early-stage, untreated non-small cell lung cancer from the lung TRACERx cohort. A patient was chosen for TCR sequencing only when enough RNA was available from at least two tumor regions. The library was generated by 5' RACE. Sequenced on a NextSeq 500. To allow correction of PCR and sequencing errors, the TCR library protocol tagged every TCR cDNA molecule with a unique molecular identifier. As for the original processing: TCR identification, UMI-based error correction and CDR3 extraction were performed with Decombinator tools. Expanded TCRs were defined as those above a frequency of 2 per 1,000, corresponding to the top 1% of the tumor frequency distribution. Each repertoire was subsampled 100 times to 5,000 TCRs, after which Renyi diversity was computed with the R vegan package. To build CDR3 similarity networks, amino acid triplet string-kernel similarity was used, and CDR3s were connected when their pairwise similarity was above 0.82. TCRdb trimmed public reads at Q25 via fastp, called clones via MiXCR and kept in-frame beta chains. A single entry per CDR3 protein holds the most common genes and DNA from its merged rows. The V and J calls, along with clone size, are taken from TCRdb and not from the paper's own processing. Counted in this sample were approximately 24,000 distinct CDR3 sequences; 4.5% to 5.5% of them appeared once. Jointly, the top ten make up around 5.5% of the sample.

Including the terminal cysteine and phenylalanine, the CDR3 comprises 14 residues. The only DNA kept is the CDR3, 42 bases in frame from the first base. CDR1 and CDR2 were assigned from the germline V gene (reference sequence) as MNHNY and SVGAGI. Cut back by 2 bases and 0 bases, the V and J ends lie 5 bases apart. This clonotype was recorded at least ten times. Which antigen it targets is not known. It has no much larger one-base neighbor in the sample; base qualities were not kept. The material sequenced was PBMCs, taken at surgery. The chain couples TRBV6-6 to TRBJ2-4, with the D gene too uncertain to name. The sequence came from a male donor with early-stage non-small cell lung cancer. This receptor carries the CDR3 CASSYDTAKNIQYF. The nucleotide sequence is given as TGTGCCAGCAGTTACGACACAGCCAAAAACATTCAGTACTTC.